Shown below are 30 T cell receptor beta chains from a single sample sequenced in a study of cytomegalovirus exposure and HLA in healthy donors. The PCR employed 60 Vbeta primers together with 13 Jbeta primers. The method was immunoSEQ multiplex PCR; TCRdb's version includes in-frame clones alone and lacks a portion of them. The repertoire holds about 160,000 clones, with over 65% as singletons. Sequencing used PBMCs. These receptor sequences come from a middle-aged man in good health and CMV-seropositive.

V and J are TRBV7-2 and TRBJ2-1; 9 bases align to TRBD2. Per the germline V gene, CDR1 is SGHTA and CDR2 is FQGNSA. This CDR3 comprises 13 residues. V shed 5 bases, J shed 9 bases, and the junction held 5 bases outside the gene matches. In DNA, the CDR3 is TGTGCCAGCAGCCCAGGGACTAGCCGTGAGCAGTTCTTC. This translates into CASSPGTSREQFF.

In this sample, this clone turned up once. This chain links TRBV10-3 with TRBJ2-7, with 7 bases aligning to TRBD1. Germline V gives CDR1 ENHRY, CDR2 SYGVKD. CDR3 length: 13 residues. The V segment lost 10 bases and the J segment 3 bases; nucleotides outside the gene matches: 9. The CDR3 here is CATSDRSGYEQYF. The CDR3 nucleotides are TGTGCCACCTCGGACAGGTCTGGCTACGAGCAGTACTTC.

Only a few counts were recorded for this clone. This chain's CDR3 is CASSKPGALTYEQYF. In DNA form, the CDR3 reads TGTGCCAGCAGTAAGCCAGGGGCACTAACCTACGAGCAGTACTTC. The chain combines TRBV6-5 with TRBJ2-7; tentatively, D is TRBD1 (6 bases). Germline assignment: CDR1 MNHEY and CDR2 SVGAGI. Trimming cost V 5 bases and J 2 bases, with 16 bases left between them. This CDR3 has 15 residues.

This chain links TRBV15 with TRBJ2-7, with 12 bases lining up with TRBD1. The ends lost 0 bases at V and 2 bases at J; junction bases unmatched: 2. The CDR3 loop spans 16 amino acids. Germline assignment: CDR1 LNHNV and CDR2 YYDKDF (reference sequence). The CDR3 region has the DNA TGTGCCACCAGCAGAGATTGGGACAGGGGGCCCTACGAGCAGTACTTC. Protein sequence: CATSRDWDRGPYEQYF.

The V call is TRBV4-1, the J call TRBJ2-1; 9 bases are a match to TRBD2. V trimming: 2 bases; J trimming: 2 bases; junction bases outside the gene matches: 4. The CDR3 runs 16 residues. CDR1 and CDR2 (germline): MGHRA, YSYEKL. CDR3 protein: CASSQRLADPYNEQFF. The CDR3 bases are TGCGCCAGCAGCCAAAGACTAGCGGACCCCTACAATGAGCAGTTCTTC.

The J gene is TRBJ1-3, the V gene TRBV7-2, with TRBD1 as a possible D gene (5 bases). Germline assignment: CDR1 SGHTA and CDR2 FQGNSA. The CDR3 is made up of 14 amino acids. Trimming took off 8 bases at V and 11 bases at J, with 22 bases between the two ends. CDR3 amino acids: CASGEGNGPYPIYF. CDR3 in DNA: TGTGCCAGCGGGGAGGGGAATGGCCCCTACCCCATATATTTT.

The chain links TRBV27 to TRBJ2-7; D is unresolved. This CDR3 has 13 amino acids. In germline, CDR1 is MNHEY, CDR2 SMNVEV (reference sequence). Trimming stripped 6 bases from V and 5 bases from J, with 14 bases between. The CDR3 spells CASRRHLDDEQYF. The CDR3 nucleotides read TGTGCCAGCAGGCGACACTTGGATGACGAGCAGTACTTC.

The rearrangement links TRBV30 to TRBJ2-1, with 7 bases that match TRBD2. The CDR3 is made up of 14 amino acids. The ends lost 4 bases at V and 4 bases at J; junction bases unmatched: 7. Germline CDR1 reads GTSNPN; CDR2 reads SVGIG (reference sequence). The DNA of the CDR3 is TGTGCCTGGAATACCTGGGGGGGTTACAATGAGCAGTTCTTC. Translation gives CAWNTWGGYNEQFF.

This clone has only a few counts. The chain couples TRBV18 to TRBJ2-5; D gene unclear. The CDR3 spans 11 residues. In germline, CDR1 is KGHSH, CDR2 LQKENI. The V end was cut by 6 bases, the J end by 4 bases, with 6 bases between. The CDR3 sequence is CASSRRETQYF. The CDR3 DNA follows: TGTGCCAGCTCCCGGAGAGAGACCCAGTACTTC.

The chain links TRBV2 to TRBJ1-2; D ambiguous. Trimming pared 3 bases from V and 4 bases from J, leaving 6 bases between. The V gene's germline CDR1 is SNHLY and CDR2 FYNNEI. CDR3 size: 12 residues. DNA for the CDR3: TGTGCCAGCAGTGAGGGCAGCTATGGCTACACCTTC. It translates to CASSEGSYGYTF.

As concerns this clone: Since the CDR3 does not end with the conserved phenylalanine or tryptophan, this likely comes from a read error. The V and J genes are TRBV7-9 and TRBJ1-5; D call uncertain. The germline gives CDR1 SEHNR, CDR2 FQNEAQ (reference sequence). The CDR3 contains 14 residues. V lost 1 base and J 5 bases, leaving 9 bases between the germline ends. In nucleotides, the CDR3 is TGTGCCAGCAGCTTAGAAACAGTCCATCAGCCCCAGCATTAT. This gives the protein CASSLETVHQPQHY.

This rearrangement joins TRBV25-1 to TRBJ2-6; 8 bases are a match to TRBD1. V lost 5 bases and J lost 2; bases outside the gene matches: 5. CDR1 is MGHDK and CDR2 is SYGVNS in the germline V gene. This CDR3 is built from 16 residues. This CDR3 reads CASSLDREAGANVLTF. CDR3 nucleotides: TGTGCCAGCAGTCTGGACAGGGAAGCTGGGGCCAACGTCCTGACTTTC.

V and J are TRBV18 and TRBJ2-7; perhaps TRBD1 as D (6 bases). The CDR3 loop spans 13 amino acids. The V end lost 5 bases, the J end lost 7 bases, and 15 bases lay between the germline ends. Germline lookup yields CDR1 KGHSH and CDR2 LQKENI. CDR3 amino acids: CASSKRDKWEQYF. The DNA for the CDR3 is TGTGCCAGCTCAAAGAGGGACAAATGGGAGCAGTACTTC. Full variable domain (rest looked up from reference TRBV18 and TRBJ2-7): NAGVMQNPRHLVRRRGQEARLRCSPMKGHSHVYWYRQLPEEGLKFMVYLQKENIIDESGMPKERFSAEFPKEGPSILRIQQVVRGDSAAYFCASSKRDKWEQYFGPGTRLTVT.

This rearrangement joins TRBV19 to TRBJ2-3; D may be TRBD1 (6 bases). The CDR3 is 15 residues long. With 0 bases removed from V and 4 bases from J, the gap between germline ends came to 11 bases. Germline-derived CDR1 and CDR2 are LNHDA and SQIVND (reference sequence). The CDR3 DNA reads TGTGCCAGTAGTATAGAGGGGGCTCGCCCAGATACGCAGTATTTT. Its protein product is CASSIEGARPDTQYF.

The CDR3 sequence is CATSIGTIGNTIYF. The CDR3 DNA follows: TGTGCCACCAGCATTGGGACAATTGGAAACACCATATATTTT. This chain uses TRBV15 with TRBJ1-3; TRBD1 is a possible D gene (6 bases). The CDR3 extends over 14 amino acids. Germline V gives CDR1 LNHNV, CDR2 YYDKDF (reference sequence). Trimming removed 4 bases at V and 3 bases at J, with 10 bases between.

The chain employs TRBV5-1 and TRBJ2-7; 10 bases map to TRBD2. The V gene's germline CDR1 is SGHRS and CDR2 YFSETQ. The CDR3 is made up of 13 amino acids. J was trimmed by 7 bases and V by 4 bases; bases with no gene match: 5. CDR3 amino acids: CASSPGTSEEQYF. In DNA, the CDR3 is TGCGCCAGCAGCCCCGGGACTAGCGAAGAGCAGTACTTC.

This clone appeared a few times. The chain uses TRBV7-3 and TRBJ1-5, with unresolved D. This CDR3 has 13 amino acids. Per germline, CDR1 SGHTA and CDR2 FQGTGA. The V and J ends lost 2 bases and 3 bases respectively, with 5 bases between them. CDR3 loop: CASSLQFNQPQHF. CDR3 sequence (DNA): TGTGCCAGCAGCTTACAGTTCAATCAGCCCCAGCATTTT.

This chain links TRBV5-6 with TRBJ1-4, with D hard to call. The V end lost 2 bases, the J end lost 4 bases, and 15 bases lay between the germline ends. Germline V gene lookup returns CDR1 SGHDT and CDR2 YYEEEE. The CDR3 is 16 residues long. The CDR3 region is CASSFEGGNDNEKLFF. In nucleotides, the CDR3 is TGTGCCAGCAGCTTTGAGGGTGGTAATGATAATGAAAAACTGTTTTTT.

CDR3 sequence (DNA): TGTGCCACCGAGGATGGAGGGAGAAATGAGCAGTTCTTC. Amino acids: CATEDGGRNEQFF. This chain links TRBV15 with TRBJ2-1; weak D call: TRBD2 (6 bases). CDR3 length equals 13 residues. V lost 8 bases to trimming and J lost 7 bases, with 15 bases between them. CDR1 and CDR2 from the germline V gene are LNHNV and YYDKDF (reference sequence).

The CDR3 region is CASSVEGGGTEAFF. The CDR3 DNA is TGTGCCAGCAGCGTAGAGGGGGGGGGTACTGAAGCTTTCTTT. The V gene is TRBV9, the J gene TRBJ1-1, with D possibly matching TRBD1 (6 bases). V lost 0 bases to trimming and J lost 5 bases, with 11 bases between them. The CDR3 has 14 residues. Germline V CDR1 and CDR2: SGDLS, YYNGEE.

This clone was seen a few times. The J gene is TRBJ1-2, the V gene TRBV7-9, with D possibly matching TRBD1 (5 bases). The V gene's germline CDR1 is SEHNR and CDR2 FQNEAQ (reference sequence). V was shortened by 5 bases and J by 8 bases, with 12 bases between the two germline ends. The CDR3 runs 12 residues. DNA for the CDR3: TGTGCCAGCAGCCAGGGCCTGGAAGGCTACACCTTC. Its protein product is CASSQGLEGYTF.

V and J are TRBV4-2 and TRBJ1-1; D uncertain. Per germline, CDR1 LGHNA and CDR2 YNFKEQ. This CDR3 is built from 14 residues. V was pared by 0 bases and J by 6 bases, with 11 bases between. CDR3 sequence: CASSQEAQEPEAFF. In DNA, the CDR3 is TGTGCCAGCAGCCAAGAGGCTCAGGAACCTGAAGCTTTCTTT.

The chain has TRBV5-1 and TRBJ2-5; the D is unclear. The germline V gene encodes CDR1 SGHRS and CDR2 YFSETQ. This CDR3 is 13 amino acids long. The V end was cut by 2 bases, the J end by 2 bases, with 7 bases between. The CDR3 region is CASSLMRQETQYF. CDR3 in DNA: TGCGCCAGCAGCTTAATGCGGCAAGAGACCCAGTACTTC.

The chain has TRBV6-4 and TRBJ2-5; perhaps TRBD1 as D (8 bases). With 5 bases removed from V and 5 bases from J, the gap between germline ends came to 15 bases. Germline V gene lookup returns CDR1 MRHNA and CDR2 SNTAGT. This CDR3 contains 14 residues. CDR3 sequence reads: CASSNYRGGETQYF. The CDR3 DNA reads as TGTGCCAGCAGTAATTACAGGGGGGGGGAGACCCAGTACTTC.

V is TRBV7-3 and J is TRBJ2-4; D might be TRBD2 (6 bases). Trimming cost V 11 bases and J 2 bases, with 13 bases left between them. The CDR3 length is 13 residues. The germline CDR1 and CDR2 sequences are SGHTA and FQGTGA. CDR3 coding DNA: TGTGCCGGCACTGGGGGGTCCAAAAACATTCAGTACTTC. Its translation is CAGTGGSKNIQYF. Variable domain in full (rest from reference TRBV7-3 and TRBJ2-4): GAGVSQTPSNKVTEKGKYVELRCDPISGHTALYWYRQSLGQGPEFLIYFQGTGAADDSGLPNDRFFAVRPEGSVSTLKIQRTERGDSAVYLCAGTGGSKNIQYFGAGTRLSVL.

This clone was counted a few times. This chain joins TRBV7-2 and TRBJ2-1; perhaps TRBD2 as D (7 bases). The CDR3 is 15 residues long. Trimming took off 5 bases at V and 9 bases at J, with 20 bases between the two ends. CDR1 and CDR2 (germline): SGHTA, FQGNSA. The DNA of the CDR3 is TGTGCCAGCAGCCCTCCTCGAGGGGGGGCTATTGAGCAGTTCTTC. Translated: CASSPPRGGAIEQFF.

This clone has more than one count but fewer than ten. An end of the junction does not agree with germline; a read error may underlie this. V and J are TRBV19 and TRBJ1-1; 9 nucleotides line up with TRBD1. Germline CDR1 reads LNHDA; CDR2 reads SQIVND (reference sequence). The CDR3 runs to 13 residues. The CDR3 DNA follows: TGTGCCAGTAGCCCTAGGACAGGGGTGGAAGGGGGCTTT. This translates into CASSPRTGVEGGF.

The rearrangement uses TRBV7-9 and TRBJ1-4; TRBD1 matches at 9 bases. Germline CDR1 reads SEHNR; CDR2 reads FQNEAQ (reference sequence). The junction had 3 bases not matched to a gene; V was cut back by 5 bases and J by 8 bases. The CDR3 is 13 amino acids. DNA of the CDR3: TGTGCCAGCAGCGGGGACAGGGCGGAAAAACTGTTTTTT. It specifies CASSGDRAEKLFF.

The chain joins TRBV5-1 to TRBJ2-5; 7 nucleotides match TRBD2. CDR3 length equals 14 residues. The germline V gene encodes CDR1 SGHRS and CDR2 YFSETQ. Trimming cost V 4 bases and J 5 bases; bases outside gene matches: 8. CDR3 nucleotides: TGCGCCAGCAGCCCCAGCGGGAAGGGGGAGACCCAGTACTTC. It translates to CASSPSGKGETQYF.

This clone was found once. The chain has TRBV2 and TRBJ1-1; 9 bases agree with TRBD1. The V segment lost 5 bases and the J segment 3 bases; nucleotides outside the gene matches: 7. Germline CDR1 SNHLY, CDR2 FYNNEI. This CDR3 spans 15 amino acids. DNA for the CDR3: TGTGCCAGCAGTTACACAGGGGGCGCGTACACTGAAGCTTTCTTT. Its translation: CASSYTGGAYTEAFF.